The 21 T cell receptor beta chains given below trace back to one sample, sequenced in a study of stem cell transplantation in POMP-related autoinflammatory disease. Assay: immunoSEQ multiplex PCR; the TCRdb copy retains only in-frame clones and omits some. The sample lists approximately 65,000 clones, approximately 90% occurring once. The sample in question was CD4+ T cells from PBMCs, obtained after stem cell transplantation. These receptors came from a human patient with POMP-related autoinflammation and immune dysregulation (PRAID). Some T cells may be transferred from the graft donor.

The DNA for the CDR3 is TGCGCCAGCAGCCAAGCCGACGCTGCAACTAATGAAAAACTGTTTTTT. Residues: CASSQADAATNEKLFF. This sequence joins TRBV4-1 and TRBJ1-4; the D is unclear. Per germline, CDR1 MGHRA and CDR2 YSYEKL. Between the trimmed V and J ends, which lost 1 base and 0 bases, there was a span of 9 bases. This CDR3 comprises 16 residues.

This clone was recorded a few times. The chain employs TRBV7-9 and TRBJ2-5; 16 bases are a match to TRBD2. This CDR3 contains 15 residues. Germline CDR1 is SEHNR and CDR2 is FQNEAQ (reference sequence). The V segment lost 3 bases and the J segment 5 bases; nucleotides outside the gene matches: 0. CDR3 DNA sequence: TGTGCCAGCAGCTTGGGACTAGCGGGAGGGGAGACCCAGTACTTC. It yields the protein CASSLGLAGGETQYF.

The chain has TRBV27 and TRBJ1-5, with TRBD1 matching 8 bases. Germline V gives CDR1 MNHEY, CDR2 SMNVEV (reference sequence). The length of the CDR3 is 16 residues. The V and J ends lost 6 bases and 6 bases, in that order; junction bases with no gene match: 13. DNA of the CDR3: TGTGCCAGCAGGCCCGGGACAGGTGGTCGGGGTCAGCCCCAGCATTTT. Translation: CASRPGTGGRGQPQHF.

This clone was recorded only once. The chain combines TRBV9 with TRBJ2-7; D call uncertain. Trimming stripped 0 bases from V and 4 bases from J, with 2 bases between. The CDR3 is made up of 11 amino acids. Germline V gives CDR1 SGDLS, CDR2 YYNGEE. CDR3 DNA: TGTGCCAGCAGCGTAGCGTACGAGCAGTACGTC. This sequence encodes CASSVAYEQYV.

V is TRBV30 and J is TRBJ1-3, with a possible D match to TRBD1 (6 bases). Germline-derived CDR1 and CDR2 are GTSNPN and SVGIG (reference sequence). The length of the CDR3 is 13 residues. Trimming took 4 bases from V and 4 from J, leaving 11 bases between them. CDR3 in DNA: TGTGCCTGGATAAGGACAGCAGGAAACACCATATATTTT. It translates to CAWIRTAGNTIYF.

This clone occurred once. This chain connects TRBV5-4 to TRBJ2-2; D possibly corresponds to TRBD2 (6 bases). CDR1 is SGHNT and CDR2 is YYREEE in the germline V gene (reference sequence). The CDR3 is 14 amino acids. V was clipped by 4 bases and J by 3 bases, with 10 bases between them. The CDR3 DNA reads TGTGCCAGCAGCCGCGGGATGGACACCGGGGAGCTGTTTTTT. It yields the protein CASSRGMDTGELFF.

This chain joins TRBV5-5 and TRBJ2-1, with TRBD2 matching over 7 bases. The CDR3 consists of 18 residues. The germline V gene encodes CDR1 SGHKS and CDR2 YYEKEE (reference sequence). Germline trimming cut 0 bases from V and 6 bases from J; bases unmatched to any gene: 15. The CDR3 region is CASSLVFPGPGGGNEQFF. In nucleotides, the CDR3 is TGTGCCAGCAGCTTGGTTTTTCCGGGGCCGGGAGGTGGCAATGAGCAGTTCTTC.

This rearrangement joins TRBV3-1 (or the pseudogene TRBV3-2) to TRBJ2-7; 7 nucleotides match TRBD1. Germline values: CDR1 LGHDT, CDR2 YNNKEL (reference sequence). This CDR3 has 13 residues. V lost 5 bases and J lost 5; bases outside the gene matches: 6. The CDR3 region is CASSYRQGDEQYF. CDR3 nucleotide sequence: TGTGCCAGCAGCTATAGACAGGGCGACGAGCAGTACTTC.

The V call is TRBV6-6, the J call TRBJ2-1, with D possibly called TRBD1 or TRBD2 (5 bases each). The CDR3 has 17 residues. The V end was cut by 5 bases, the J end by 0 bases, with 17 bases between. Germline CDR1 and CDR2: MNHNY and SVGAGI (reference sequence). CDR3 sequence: CASSPRGRKSSYNEQFF. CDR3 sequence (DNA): TGTGCCAGCAGTCCCCGGGGACGCAAGAGCTCCTACAATGAGCAGTTCTTC.

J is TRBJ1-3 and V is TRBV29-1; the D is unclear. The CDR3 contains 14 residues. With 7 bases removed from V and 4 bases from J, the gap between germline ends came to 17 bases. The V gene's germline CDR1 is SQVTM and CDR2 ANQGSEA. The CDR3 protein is CSGATGSTGNTIYF. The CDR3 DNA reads TGCAGCGGGGCAACGGGGTCAACAGGAAACACCATATATTTT.

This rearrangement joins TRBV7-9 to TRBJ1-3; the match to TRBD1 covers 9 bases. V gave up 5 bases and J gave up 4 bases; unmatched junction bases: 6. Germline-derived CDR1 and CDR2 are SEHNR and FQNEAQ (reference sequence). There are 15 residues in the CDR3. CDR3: CASSPGTGRGNTIYF. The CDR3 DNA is TGTGCCAGCAGCCCCGGGACAGGGAGGGGAAACACCATATATTTT. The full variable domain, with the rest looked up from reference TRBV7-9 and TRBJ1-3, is DTGVSQNPRHKITKRGQNVTFRCDPISEHNRLYWYRQTLGQGPEFLTYFQNEAQLEKSRLLSDRFSAERPKGSFSTLEIQRTEQGDSAMYLCASSPGTGRGNTIYFGEGSWLTVV.

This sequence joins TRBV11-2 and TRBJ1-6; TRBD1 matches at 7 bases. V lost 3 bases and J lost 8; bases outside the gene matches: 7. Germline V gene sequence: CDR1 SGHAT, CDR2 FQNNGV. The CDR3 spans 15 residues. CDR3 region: CASSFIRDRDSPLHF. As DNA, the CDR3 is TGTGCCAGCAGCTTCATCCGGGACAGAGATTCACCCCTCCACTTT.

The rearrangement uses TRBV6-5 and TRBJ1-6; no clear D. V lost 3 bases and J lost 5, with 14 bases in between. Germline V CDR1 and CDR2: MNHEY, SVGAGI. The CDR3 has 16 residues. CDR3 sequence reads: CASSYRRPNHNSPLHF. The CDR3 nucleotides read TGTGCCAGCAGTTATCGCCGGCCGAATCATAATTCACCCCTCCACTTT.

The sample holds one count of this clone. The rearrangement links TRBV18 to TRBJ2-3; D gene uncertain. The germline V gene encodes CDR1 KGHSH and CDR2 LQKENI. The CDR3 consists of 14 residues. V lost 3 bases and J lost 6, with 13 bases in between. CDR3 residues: CASSPPGGFDTQYF. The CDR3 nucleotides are TGTGCCAGCTCACCCCCGGGCGGTTTTGATACGCAGTATTTT.

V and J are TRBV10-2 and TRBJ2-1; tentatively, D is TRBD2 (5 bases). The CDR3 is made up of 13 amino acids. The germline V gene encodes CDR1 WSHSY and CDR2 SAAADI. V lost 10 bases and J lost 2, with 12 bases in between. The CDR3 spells CAISAGAYNEQFF. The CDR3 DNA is TGCGCCATATCGGCCGGGGCCTACAATGAGCAGTTCTTC.

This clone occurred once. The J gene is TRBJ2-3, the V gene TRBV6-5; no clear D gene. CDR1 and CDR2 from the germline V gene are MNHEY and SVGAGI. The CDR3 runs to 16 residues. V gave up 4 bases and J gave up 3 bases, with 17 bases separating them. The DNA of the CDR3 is TGTGCCAGCAGTTTCGGACCAAACTCAATGACAGATACGCAGTATTTT. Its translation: CASSFGPNSMTDTQYF.

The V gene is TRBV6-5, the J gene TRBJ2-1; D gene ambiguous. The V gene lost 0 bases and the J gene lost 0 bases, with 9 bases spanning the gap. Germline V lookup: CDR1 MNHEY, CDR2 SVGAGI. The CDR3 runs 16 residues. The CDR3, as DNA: TGTGCCAGCAGTTACTCGACTGGGGACTCCTACAATGAGCAGTTCTTC. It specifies CASSYSTGDSYNEQFF.

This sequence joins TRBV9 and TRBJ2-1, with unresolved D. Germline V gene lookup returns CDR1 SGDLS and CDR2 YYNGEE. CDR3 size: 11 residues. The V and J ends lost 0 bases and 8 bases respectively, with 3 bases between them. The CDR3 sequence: CASSVAYEQFF. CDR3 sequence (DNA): TGTGCCAGCAGCGTAGCGTATGAGCAGTTCTTC.

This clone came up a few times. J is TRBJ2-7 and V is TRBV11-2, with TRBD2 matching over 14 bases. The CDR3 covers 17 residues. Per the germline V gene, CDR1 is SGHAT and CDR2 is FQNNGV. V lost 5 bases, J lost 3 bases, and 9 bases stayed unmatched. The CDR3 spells CASSRIRTSGRYYEQYF. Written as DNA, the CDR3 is TGTGCCAGCAGCCGAATCCGGACTAGCGGGAGGTACTACGAGCAGTACTTC.

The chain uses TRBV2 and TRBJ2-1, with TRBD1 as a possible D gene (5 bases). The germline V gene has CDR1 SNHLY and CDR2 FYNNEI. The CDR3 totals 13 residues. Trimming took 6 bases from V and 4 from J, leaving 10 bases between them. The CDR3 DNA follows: TGTGCCAGCAGCCTAGGGGTTTACAATGAGCAGTTCTTC. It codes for CASSLGVYNEQFF.

CDR3 residues: CASSPPRGGTYEQYF. The CDR3, as DNA: TGTGCCAGCAGCCCCCCGCGTGGAGGCACCTACGAGCAGTACTTC. The V call is TRBV6-2 or TRBV6-3, the J call TRBJ2-7; D might be TRBD2 (5 bases). V lost 6 bases to trimming and J lost 2 bases, with 17 bases between them. The CDR3 runs 15 residues. CDR1 MNHEY and CDR2 SVGEGT come from the germline V gene.